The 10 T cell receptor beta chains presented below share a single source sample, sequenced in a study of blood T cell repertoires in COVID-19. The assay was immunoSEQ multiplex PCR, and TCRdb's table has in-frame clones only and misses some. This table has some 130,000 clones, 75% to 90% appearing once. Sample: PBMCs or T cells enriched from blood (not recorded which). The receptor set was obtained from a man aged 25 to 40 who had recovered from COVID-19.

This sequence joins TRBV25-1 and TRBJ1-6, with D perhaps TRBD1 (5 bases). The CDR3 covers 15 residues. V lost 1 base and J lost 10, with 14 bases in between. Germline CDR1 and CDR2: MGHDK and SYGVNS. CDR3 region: CASSEFGARESPLHF. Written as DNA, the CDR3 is TGTGCCAGCAGTGAATTTGGGGCTAGAGAATCACCCCTCCACTTT.

CDR3 sequence reads: CASSPRTYWGSTEAFF. CDR3 sequence (DNA): TGTGCCAGCAGTCCTCGGACATATTGGGGCTCCACTGAAGCTTTCTTT. The J gene is TRBJ1-1, the V gene TRBV28, with D possibly matching TRBD1 (5 bases). Germline CDR1 reads MDHEN; CDR2 reads SYDVKM. Trimming stripped 5 bases from V and 4 bases from J, with 20 bases between. This CDR3 has 16 residues.

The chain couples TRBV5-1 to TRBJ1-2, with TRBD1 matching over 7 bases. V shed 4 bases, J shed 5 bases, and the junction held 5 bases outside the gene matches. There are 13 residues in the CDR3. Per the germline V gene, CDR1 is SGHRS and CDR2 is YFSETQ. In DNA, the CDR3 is TGCGCCAGCAGCGGACAGGATGGATATGGCTACACCTTC. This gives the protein CASSGQDGYGYTF.

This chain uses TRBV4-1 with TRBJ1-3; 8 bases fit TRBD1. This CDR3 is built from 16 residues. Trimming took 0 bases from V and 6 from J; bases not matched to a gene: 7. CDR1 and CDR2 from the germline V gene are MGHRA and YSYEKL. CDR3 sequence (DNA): TGCGCCAGCAGCCAAGAACGGCAGGGGGCTGTAAACACCATATATTTT. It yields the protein CASSQERQGAVNTIYF.

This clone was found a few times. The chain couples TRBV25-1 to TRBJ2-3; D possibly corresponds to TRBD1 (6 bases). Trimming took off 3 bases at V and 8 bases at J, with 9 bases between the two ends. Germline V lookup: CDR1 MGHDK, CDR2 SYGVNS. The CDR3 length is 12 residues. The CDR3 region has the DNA TGTGCCAGCAGTGAGGGACATGGTACGCAGTATTTT. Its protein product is CASSEGHGTQYF.

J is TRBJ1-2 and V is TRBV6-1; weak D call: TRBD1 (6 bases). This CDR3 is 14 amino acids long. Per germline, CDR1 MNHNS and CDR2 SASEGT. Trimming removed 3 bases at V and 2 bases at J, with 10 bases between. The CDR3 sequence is CASSEYRDNYGYTF. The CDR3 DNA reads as TGTGCCAGCAGTGAGTACAGGGACAACTATGGCTACACCTTC.

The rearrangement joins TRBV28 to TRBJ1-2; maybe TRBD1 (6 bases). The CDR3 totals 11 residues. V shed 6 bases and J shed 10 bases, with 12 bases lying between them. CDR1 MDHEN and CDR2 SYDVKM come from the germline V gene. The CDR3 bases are TGTGCCAGCAGAAAGGGGGTACACTACACCTTC. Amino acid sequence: CASRKGVHYTF.

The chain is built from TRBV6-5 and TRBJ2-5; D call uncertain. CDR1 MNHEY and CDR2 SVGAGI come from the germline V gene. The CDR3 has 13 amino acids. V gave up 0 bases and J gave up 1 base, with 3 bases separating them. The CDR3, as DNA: TGTGCCAGCAGTTACTCTATCCAAGAGACCCAGTACTTC. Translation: CASSYSIQETQYF.

The CDR3 here is CASSLWTGHPDTQYF. The CDR3 region has the DNA TGCGCCAGCAGCTTGTGGACAGGGCATCCAGATACGCAGTATTTT. This chain joins TRBV5-1 and TRBJ2-3; 8 bases line up with TRBD1. The CDR3 consists of 15 residues. The ends lost 1 base at V and 4 bases at J; junction bases unmatched: 5. The germline CDR1 and CDR2 sequences are SGHRS and YFSETQ.

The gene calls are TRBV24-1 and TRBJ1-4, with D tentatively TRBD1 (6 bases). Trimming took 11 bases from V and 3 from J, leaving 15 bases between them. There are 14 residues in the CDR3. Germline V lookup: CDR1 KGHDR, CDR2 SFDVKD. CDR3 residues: CARLWWTANEKLFF. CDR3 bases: TGTGCCAGGTTGTGGTGGACAGCTAATGAAAAACTGTTTTTT.